This T cell receptor beta chain was observed in a study of identical twins. Germline CDR1 MNHEY, CDR2 SVGAGI. The CDR3 contains 16 residues. V lost 0 bases, J lost 0 bases, and 9 bases lay in between. TCRdb used MiXCR to reprocess the 5' RACE reads, holding one entry per CDR3 protein. This sample has some 760,000 distinct CDR3 sequences; 15% to 20% occur once, and the top ten carry about an eighth. This sample was shared with a second study, whose subject was T cells expressing NK-cell markers.

J is TRBJ1-3 and V is TRBV6-5; D is unresolved. The origin of this receptor is a woman under 30 in good health. Sequences were obtained from PBMCs. The CDR3 DNA is TGTGCCAGCAGTTACTCGTCACGGAACTCTGGAAACACCATATATTTT. This codes for CASSYSSRNSGNTIYF.